This TCR beta chain was documented in a study of graft-versus-host responses after intestinal transplantation. As to this clone: Its matching antigen is unknown.

The repertoire was sequenced with immunoSEQ multiplex PCR; TCRdb's copy has only in-frame clones and lacks some. Here the sample spans some 110,000 clones, approximately 93% being singletons. The sequencing here drew on unstimulated CD8+ T cells sorted from spleen or lymph node cells, taken before transplant. The receptor comes from a human donor who was the organ donor for an intestinal transplant.

CDR3 coding DNA: TGTGCCAGCAGTAAAGGGGTCAGCACTAATGAAAAACTGTTTTTT. It is translated as CASSKGVSTNEKLFF. The chain couples TRBV2 to TRBJ1-4; D might be TRBD1 (5 bases). This CDR3 contains 15 residues. V was shortened by 5 bases and J by 2 bases, with 12 bases between the two germline ends. From germline, CDR1 is SNHLY and CDR2 FYNNEI.